Sequencing of this T cell receptor beta chain was carried out in a study of blood T cell repertoires in COVID-19. Study details: Donors in the United States, Italy and Spain gave samples during acute or convalescent COVID-19.

Trimming took 5 bases from V and 4 from J; bases not matched to a gene: 7. This CDR3 region has 14 residues. From germline, CDR1 is MNHEY and CDR2 SMNVEV (reference sequence). In the authors' workflow: Scientists estimated how many nucleated cells there were by amplifying reference gene primers. Repertoires were generated with immunoSEQ multiplex PCR, while TCRdb's copy carries only in-frame clones and drops some. V and J calls and clone size are as listed in that table; D and trimming were resolved from the DNA. The sample has about 500,000 clones, about nine tenths seen once. This clone has only one observation.

This clonotype originated in a woman aged 18-29 years who had recovered from COVID-19. The sequencing input was PBMCs or T cells enriched from blood (not recorded which). The chain uses TRBV27 and TRBJ1-1; the match to TRBD1 covers 7 bases. The CDR3 spells CASSHKTGSTEAFF. As DNA, the CDR3 is TGTGCCAGCAGTCACAAGACAGGGAGCACTGAAGCTTTCTTT.